This T cell receptor (beta chain) was obtained from a study of shared clonotypes between healthy human individuals (dated by TCRdb to about 2020). Describing the broader study: The cohort comprised two women and three men aged 18 to 49 years. To increase sequencing depth and limit assay-specific biases, TCR repertoire library preparation and sequencing were carried out by different laboratories using diverse techniques. To estimate repertoire size and how much clonotypes are shared between individuals, the study performed deep sequencing of blood TCR repertoires from five healthy adults. For each donor, CD4 naive and CD4 memory were each run on three plates, CD8 naive on two plates, and CD8 memory on one plate. Leukapheresis yielded between about 0.94 and 9.5 billion PBMCs per donor. Study-wide conclusions, independent of this receptor: Sampling was restricted to blood, and TCR repertoires in tissue are likely to differ from TCR repertoires in blood. Incomplete sequencing was indicated by rarefaction of sorted-subset datasets, despite the large sequencing depth. Because the study included only a small number of donors, the genetic and exposure-history diversity represented was limited. Estimated clonotype richness was generally larger for naive than for memory subsets. About 5% of naive CD4, roughly 3.6% of naive CD8, roughly 2.4% of memory CD4, and more than 0.35% of memory CD8 clonotypes were shared across several donors. Compared with non-shared clonotypes, clonotypes shared by all four sorted-subset donors had higher generation probabilities. Based on pairwise subsampling, the degree of clonotype sharing among donors was expected to be affected by sequencing depth.

Donors were healthy HIV-negative adults with no recently reported acute infections or vaccinations. Every donor was a Caucasian adult living in Nashville, Tennessee, USA. Magnetic negative selection was used to enrich CD4+ T cells, after which naive cells were positively selected on CD45RA and the negative fraction became the memory subset. Blood was collected by leukapheresis, and PBMCs were isolated by Ficoll-Histopaque density gradient centrifugation and then cryopreserved in liquid nitrogen vapor phase. Analytical flow cytometry was used to check the purity and quantity of each magnetically sorted T cell population. From each sorted fraction, genomic DNA was isolated and quantified by UV absorbance on a Nanodrop 2000c. For this clone: Its antigen is unknown. Base quality data are lacking; no much larger clone is found one base away.

TCR CDR3 regions were amplified from genomic DNA by multiplex PCR using the deep immunoSEQ assay. For each cell subset, the extracted genomic DNA was distributed evenly across all wells of several immunoSEQ 96-well plates, and each plate served as one replicate. For sorted subsets, roughly 200 ng genomic DNA, equal to tens of thousands of T cell genomes, was loaded into each replicate PCR. Purified libraries were quantified with a Qubit 3.0 fluorometer, sized on a Bioanalyzer 2100, and re-quantified with the KAPA Library Quantification kit. Each immunoSEQ 96-well plate was sequenced on its own single-read 150-cycle Illumina NextSeq 550 flow cell. Concerning the study's data processing: Because the immunoSEQ output included only junctional sequences and no quality scores, the filtering could not be the same as the filtering used for full-length reads. To assign V/J genes and CDR3, sequences were annotated against IMGT germline references using PyIR, a Python wrapper for IgBLAST v1.9. Reads with weak V/J assignments (E-value above 1e-6), missing CDR3, stop codons, out-of-frame junctions, or ambiguous translated residues were removed. V3J clonotypes were defined as sequences sharing an identical inferred V gene, J gene, and CDR3 amino acid sequence. Percentage overlap between repertoires was computed as shared unique clonotypes divided by the size of the smaller repertoire. Three approaches were used to assess repertoire richness: RTK rarefaction, the Chao1 estimator, and Recon v2.1 estimates of unobserved clonotypes. Generation probabilities were computed with OLGA for all TCRbeta clonotypes obtained by the gDNA method from four donors. This is the immuneACCESS table as TCRdb keeps it, with only in-frame sequences that have V and J called. A part of the clones is gone; compared with another copy, unresolved V genes explain less than half, and the rest is unexplained. V, J and clone size reflect that table, while D and trimming were determined from the DNA. The sample profile shows about 1 million clones; 75% to 85% of them were found once. The biggest ten clones account for approximately 0.5% of the sample.

Source material: memory CD4+ T cells from PBMCs. Sample cell subset or site, as interpreted from the label and publication: CD45RA-negative fraction. The source is a man between 18 and 29 years old in good health. Some clones in this sample may be carry-over from other donors' samples.

The nucleotide sequence reads TGTGCCAGCAGCTTAGGGGGGCCCGGGGCCAACGTCCTGACTTTC. Translated, this gives CASSLGGPGANVLTF. The sequence joins TRBV7-9 to TRBJ2-6; TRBD1 might be the D gene, on 6 matching bases. The CDR3, from cysteine to phenylalanine, totals 15 residues. The read is trimmed to its CDR3 DNA, 45 bases read in frame from base 1. Relative to germline, V is 1 base shorter and J is 4 bases shorter, with 8 bases between their ends. The germline V gene encodes CDR1 SEHNR and CDR2 FQNEAQ (reference sequence).